This paragraph covers one TCR beta chain sequence. Its cognate antigen has yet to be identified. Base qualities are not provided; no much larger clone lies one nucleotide away. This entry comes from a study of blood T cells in healthy people across ages (dated by TCRdb to between 2015 and 2016). As for the study more broadly: In model experiments, template switching captured roughly one uniquely barcoded TCR beta cDNA molecule for every two T cells. Age-related changes in TCR beta repertoire diversity were measured in the study by deep sequencing normalized with unique cDNA molecular identifiers. Four age groups were formed from the donors: young (average approximately 15 years), middle-aged (around 37), aged (62) and long-lived (around 82). To avoid experimental bias, donors of different ages were distributed randomly across sequencing lanes. The study analyzed two additional independent replicas of 1 million unique cDNA reads from the same blood draw for two donors, one aged 18 to 29 and one aged 80 or older.

Donors were 30 to 45 systemically healthy Caucasian individuals from Russia aged roughly 6 to 95 years. Around 9.7 milliliters of peripheral blood were collected from each donor into EDTA-treated Vacutainer tubes. Ficoll-Paque density-gradient centrifugation was used to isolate PBMCs, with at least 6 million obtained per sample. Trizol reagent was used to extract total RNA from the PBMCs, yielding at least 6 micrograms per sample. For every donor, flow cytometry on a PBMC aliquot measured the percentage of naive CD45RAhigh/CD27high T cells. Library preparation was by 5' RACE. Sequencing was carried out with an Illumina HiSeq 2500. A second 7 to 11 cycle PCR used a sample-barcoded 5' primer and a J-beta primer mix. A template-switch 5' adaptor carrying 12 random nucleotides introduced a unique molecular identifier onto each TCR beta cDNA molecule. Each sample yielded at least 3 million CDR3-containing paired-end reads. All of the RNA was converted into first-strand cDNA using the Mint cDNA synthesis kit, with a TRBC-specific oligonucleotide serving as the primer. Following uracil-DNA glycosylase treatment, all cDNA underwent a first 18-cycle PCR with the universal primers M1SS and BC2_uni_R. As for the original processing: For normalization, 1 million high-quality reads were randomly selected from each sample, with every read carrying a distinct molecular identifier. Instead of being binned into consensus sequences, reads that shared molecular identifiers were thrown out. MiTCR, with a Q25 quality threshold and the strictest error-elimination algorithm, was used for CDR3 identification, clonotype clustering and error correction. Lower-bound total TCR beta diversity was estimated with a nonparametric unseen species model using Euler transformation. In-frame beta chains were kept once TCRdb had trimmed the public reads at Q25 with fastp and called clones with MiXCR. All rows with the same CDR3 protein become a single entry with the most common DNA and genes. These V and J calls derive from TCRdb rather than the authors' analysis. This sample has 1.5 million to 2 million distinct CDR3 sequences in its table, and 28% of those were observed once. In total, the top ten clones hold 7.7% of the sample.

Trimming removed 9 bases from V and 5 bases from J; the gene matches leave 2 bases unexplained. The CDR3 measures 13 amino acids from cysteine to phenylalanine. Solely the CDR3 DNA is kept, with 39 bases framed from the first base. From a lookup of the germline V gene (reference sequence), CDR1 and CDR2 are LNHDA and SQIVND. Here is what the overall study found, with its caveats: Conclusive comparison of naive and antigen-experienced compartments was prevented by the profiling of bulk unsorted PBMCs. Donor CMV infection status was unknown, potentially confounding age-related changes in expanded clonotypes. Estimates of total diversity from one million sequenced T cells were regarded as lower bounds and underestimates. Compared with the aged group, the long-lived group had more naive CD4+ T cells, fewer expanded clones and increased TCR diversity, suggesting age selection. There was a strong correlation between observed TCR beta diversity and the percentage of naive T cells measured by flow cytometry. Observed TCR beta diversity per million T cells fell roughly linearly with age, and a significant reduction was already apparent by age around 40.

The chain is encoded by TRBV19 joined to TRBJ2-5; TRBD2 aligns with 14 central bases. Sequenced input: blood. This sequence was found in a woman in her 30s in good health. The base sequence is TGTGCCAGCGGGACTAGCGGGAGTGAGACCCAGTACTTC. This sequence encodes CASGTSGSETQYF. The reference TRBV19 and TRBJ2-5 proteins fill in what lies around the CDR3, so the full variable domain reads DGGITQSPKYLFRKEGQNVTLSCEQNLNHDAMYWYRQDPGQGLRLIYYSQIVNDFQKGDIAEGYSVSREKKESFPLTVTSAQKNPTAFYLCASGTSGSETQYFGPGTRLLVL.